The entry below describes one T cell receptor (beta chain). This clone was recorded many times. This receptor's antigen is unknown. Base qualities are not at hand, and no much larger clone is one base apart. The sample originates from a study of beta chain features in type 1 diabetes (dated by TCRdb to 2016 to 2019). At the level of the whole study: Mean age, gender distribution, total cell number and subset yield did not differ between patients and healthy donors. Regulatory and stem cell-like memory subsets were obtained from only 8 patients and roughly 8 healthy donors, while naive and central memory subsets were obtained from all 28 donors. In the study, TCRB repertoires of sorted circulating CD4+ T cell subsets from recently diagnosed type 1 diabetes patients were compared with those of matched healthy donors. A total of 85 million to 140 million sorted cells were examined across all samples, and a strong correlation was observed between cell number per subset and RNA yield. What the study reported, not specific to this receptor: At VDJ recombination sites, type 1 diabetes patients had fewer insertions and more deleted nucleotides, which implies abnormalities in thymic rearrangement. Shorter templates might have been favored by PCR, but patient and control samples were amplified and corrected together, so both groups would have been affected equally by any skew. Naive, central memory and regulatory TCRB repertoires appeared to be more alike among patients than among healthy donors. Type 1 diabetes patients showed a moderate but significant shortening of TCRB CDR3 length in all four CD4+ subsets. Because the HLA sub-analyses included only small numbers of individuals, any influence of HLA type on TCRB rearrangement was left unresolved. Because cDNA rather than genomic DNA was sequenced, highly expressing activated cells could have been over-represented, although no difference in activation and CD3 levels was found between groups.

The entire isolated RNA was reverse transcribed using the High Capacity cDNA Reverse Transcription Kit, and thus expressed TCRB transcripts were sequenced. Deep immunoSEQ sequencing was applied to naive, central memory and regulatory T cell samples, giving an average of about 3.8 million total reads per sample. After sorted cells were lysed in RLT buffer, RNA was extracted with DNase-treated RNeasy Micro or Mini kits, with the choice depending on cell number. Each cell subset was processed separately to prevent cross-contamination, with patient and healthy donor samples processed together. The immunoSEQ multiplex PCR was used to amplify TCRB sequences from cDNA, generating 87-bp fragments that spanned the CDR3 region. The amplicons were sequenced using the Illumina HiSeq platform. From the authors' description of their analysis: PCR bias was corrected computationally using synthetic template baselines, and reads within Hamming distance 2 were collapsed, with unmergeable singletons discarded. Reads were aligned against IMGT to assign V, D and J genes, CDR3 length and insertions or deletions at six rearrangement sites. Within each subset, clonotype counts were normalized to sorted cell number, after which true diversity and Gini coefficients were computed with the tcR R package. The overlap coefficient, calculated on TCRB nucleotide sequences, was used to measure repertoire sharing. TCRdb carries this immuneACCESS record with in-frame sequences only. Its versions omit some clonotypes, under half of them owing to an unresolved V gene in the studies checked, with the rest unexplained. V and J calls plus clone size are reproduced from that table; the DNA served to infer D and trimming. A total of about 120,000 clones appear in this sample, about 18% of them only once. The biggest ten clones account for 2% to 3% of the sample.

The germline V gene (reference sequence) provides CDR1 LNHNV and CDR2 YYDKDF. V is pared back by 0 bases and J by 8 bases, with 16 bases lying between the germline termini. Measured from the cysteine to the phenylalanine, the CDR3 is 15 residues long. Only the CDR3 part of the read is kept: 45 bases, read in frame from the first base. From each donor, a single peripheral blood sample of roughly 0.11 L on average was drawn into heparinised tubes. A BD FACSAria II was used to sort naive, central memory, regulatory and stem cell-like memory CD4+ T cells with a panel that included CD45RO, CCR7, CD25, CD127, CD95 and CD27. A purity above 95% was achieved for all sorted populations. PBMCs were isolated right away by Lymphoprep density gradient centrifugation and were stained directly, without culture. Samples were stained and sorted in pairs, with one healthy donor and one patient per experiment, so that batch effects were minimized.

This TCR came from a man aged 18-30 years with type 1 diabetes. The sample consisted of central memory CD4+ T cells from blood. The chain employs TRBV15 and TRBJ1-2, with no confidently assigned D gene. CDR3 protein: CATSRDPLEGSGYTF. The sequenced DNA: TGTGCCACCAGCAGAGATCCCTTGGAAGGGTCGGGCTACACCTTC. The CDR3, completed at both ends by the reference TRBV15 and TRBJ1-2 genes, gives the full variable domain DAMVIQNPRYQVTQFGKPVTLSCSQTLNHNVMYWYQQKSSQAPKLLFHYYDKDFNNEADTPDNFQSRRPNTSFCFLDIRSPGLGDTAMYLCATSRDPLEGSGYTFGSGTRLTVV.